This T cell receptor (beta chain) originates from a study of blood T cell repertoires in COVID-19. For the study at large: The study drew acute and convalescent COVID-19 samples from the United States, Italy and Spain. Sample material is recorded as cDNA or gDNA derived from T cells, B-cell-depleted T cells, or PBMCs.

This clone was observed once. Seattle-derived patients entered the study during active infection and were followed longitudinally. As processed by the authors: Estimates of nucleated cell counts were drawn from the amplification of reference gene primers. Assay used: immunoSEQ multiplex PCR; TCRdb lists only in-frame clones, some missing. V, J and clone size are those of that table, while D and trimming were read from the DNA. This table has about 420,000 clones, around nine tenths appearing once. The germline V gene encodes CDR1 GTSNPN and CDR2 SVGIG (reference sequence). The CDR3 contains 15 residues. Losses at the gene ends were 3 bases for V and 6 bases for J; bases not matched to a gene: 6.

The source of this sequence is a man aged 18 to 30 with COVID-19, enrolled during active disease. V usage is TRBV30 and J usage is TRBJ2-2; 11 nucleotides agree with TRBD1. Sequences were obtained from peripheral blood. The CDR3 region is CAWSPGTGGAGELFF. The CDR3 region has the DNA TGTGCCTGGAGCCCCGGGACAGGGGGTGCCGGGGAGCTGTTTTTT.